Reported below is one TCR beta chain. Its target is not known. A second PCR, run for about 7 to 11 cycles, used a sample-barcoded 5' primer plus a J-beta primer mix. TCRdb re-derived calls from the 5' RACE reads in MiXCR, one entry per CDR3 protein. The table lists some 1.4 million distinct CDR3 sequences, 40% to 50% of them singletons. This sample is drawn from a study of blood T cells in healthy people across ages. The study's findings and limits: Both higher diversity and more naive CD4+ cells marked long-lived donors when set against aged donors.

With 6 bases removed from V and 7 bases from J, the gap between germline ends came to 19 bases. Germline V lookup: CDR1 LNHDA, CDR2 SQIVND (reference sequence). This CDR3 is built from 15 residues. Every sample yielded at least 6 million isolated PBMCs. V gene TRBV19 combines with J gene TRBJ1-5; no clear D. Specimen: blood. The source of this sequence is a woman aged 18 to 35 in good health. CDR3 sequence (DNA): TGTGCCAGTAGGATGGAGACATCGGGTAGGCAGCCCCAGCATTTT. It yields the protein CASRMETSGRQPQHF. Together with reference TRBV19 and TRBJ1-5, the CDR3 gives the full variable domain: DGGITQSPKYLFRKEGQNVTLSCEQNLNHDAMYWYRQDPGQGLRLIYYSQIVNDFQKGDIAEGYSVSREKKESFPLTVTSAQKNPTAFYLCASRMETSGRQPQHFGDGTRLSIL.